The 32 T cell receptor beta chains reported below all come from one sample, sequenced in a study of cytomegalovirus exposure and HLA in healthy donors. PCR amplification relied on 60 Vbeta primers (plus 13 Jbeta primers). This table comes from immunoSEQ multiplex PCR, and its TCRdb copy is limited to in-frame clones, with some not included. The sample records hundreds of thousands of clones, almost 70% being singletons. Specimen: PBMCs. The receptors were gathered from a man between 40 and 49 years old in good health and CMV-seropositive.

This clone was picked up one time. This sequence joins TRBV5-4 and TRBJ1-2; 10 bases map to TRBD1. This CDR3 has 14 residues. V was clipped by 4 bases and J by 6 bases; unmatched bases: 6. Germline assignment: CDR1 SGHNT and CDR2 YYREEE (reference sequence). The CDR3 nucleotides are TGTGCCAGCAGCCCGGGGACAGGGGACAATGGCTACACCTTC. Its protein product is CASSPGTGDNGYTF. Combining the CDR3 with reference TRBV5-4 and TRBJ1-2 gives the whole variable domain ETGVTQSPTHLIKTRGQQVTLRCSSQSGHNTVSWYQQALGQGPQFIFQYYREEENGRGNFPPRFSGLQFPNYSSELNVNALELDDSALYLCASSPGTGDNGYTFGSGTRLTVV.

The chain employs TRBV5-1 and TRBJ1-2; TRBD1 aligns across 9 bases. Trimming at V came to 3 bases and at J to 4 bases, leaving 10 bases not matched to a gene. The CDR3 contains 16 residues. Germline-derived CDR1 and CDR2 are SGHRS and YFSETQ. The CDR3 sequence is CASSSGQGGEFYGYTF. The CDR3 bases are TGCGCCAGCAGCTCGGGACAGGGCGGAGAATTCTATGGCTACACCTTC.

The chain has TRBV15 and TRBJ2-4; D may be TRBD1 (6 bases). Trimming took 1 base from V and 0 from J, leaving 7 bases between them. CDR1 is LNHNV and CDR2 is YYDKDF in the germline V gene (reference sequence). The length of the CDR3 is 15 residues. CDR3 protein: CATSRGGLAKNIQYF. The CDR3 DNA sequence: TGTGCCACCAGCAGAGGGGGGCTAGCCAAAAACATTCAGTACTTC. Using reference TRBV15 and TRBJ2-4 for the parts outside the CDR3, the full variable domain is DAMVIQNPRYQVTQFGKPVTLSCSQTLNHNVMYWYQQKSSQAPKLLFHYYDKDFNNEADTPDNFQSRRPNTSFCFLDIRSPGLGDTAMYLCATSRGGLAKNIQYFGAGTRLSVL.

The chain joins TRBV19 to TRBJ2-5; D perhaps matches TRBD2 (6 bases). V lost 6 bases and J lost 2, with 22 bases in between. Germline CDR1 is LNHDA and CDR2 is SQIVND (reference sequence). This CDR3 comprises 17 residues. The CDR3 sequence is CASSLSLTGGRQETQYF. Written as DNA, the CDR3 is TGTGCCAGTAGCCTTTCTTTGACCGGGGGAAGACAAGAGACCCAGTACTTC. The full variable domain, with the rest looked up from reference TRBV19 and TRBJ2-5, is DGGITQSPKYLFRKEGQNVTLSCEQNLNHDAMYWYRQDPGQGLRLIYYSQIVNDFQKGDIAEGYSVSREKKESFPLTVTSAQKNPTAFYLCASSLSLTGGRQETQYFGPGTRLLVL.

The chain carries TRBV28 and TRBJ2-1; 13 bases agree with TRBD2. V lost 6 bases to trimming and J lost 15 bases; unmatched junction nucleotides: 14. The CDR3 sequence is 15 residues long. Germline CDR1 is MDHEN and CDR2 is SYDVKM. This chain's CDR3 is CASSRQLAGGESGFF. The DNA of the CDR3 is TGTGCCAGCAGCCGCCAACTAGCGGGGGGGGAGAGTGGGTTCTTC.

The rearrangement links TRBV18 to TRBJ2-7; TRBD2 might be the D (5 bases). Germline V gives CDR1 KGHSH, CDR2 LQKENI. The length of the CDR3 is 13 residues. V shed 2 bases and J shed 4 bases, with 9 bases lying between them. This chain's CDR3 is CASSPSAGYEQYF. The CDR3 region has the DNA TGTGCCAGCTCACCATCGGCGGGTTACGAGCAGTACTTC. Full variable domain (rest looked up from reference TRBV18 and TRBJ2-7): NAGVMQNPRHLVRRRGQEARLRCSPMKGHSHVYWYRQLPEEGLKFMVYLQKENIIDESGMPKERFSAEFPKEGPSILRIQQVVRGDSAAYFCASSPSAGYEQYFGPGTRLTVT.

The chain carries TRBV5-1 and TRBJ1-1; D is perhaps TRBD1 (5 bases). This CDR3 contains 13 residues. V lost 4 bases and J lost 3, with 10 bases in between. The germline CDR1 and CDR2 sequences are SGHRS and YFSETQ. CDR3 loop: CASSVTGYTEAFF. CDR3 DNA: TGCGCCAGCAGCGTTACAGGATACACTGAAGCTTTCTTT.

The genes are TRBV9 and TRBJ1-3, with 8 bases matching TRBD1. Looked up from germline, CDR1 is SGDLS and CDR2 is YYNGEE. V shed 3 bases, J shed 0 bases, and the junction held 2 bases outside the gene matches. The CDR3 covers 15 residues. The CDR3 coding sequence is TGTGCCAGCAGCGAAGGGACAGGCTCTGGAAACACCATATATTTT. Translating gives CASSEGTGSGNTIYF.

This clone came up a few times. The CDR3 region has the DNA TGTGCCATCAGTGAGGCTAGCCGGAACACCGGGGAGCTGTTTTTT. This codes for CAISEASRNTGELFF. This chain joins TRBV10-3 and TRBJ2-2, with a possible D match to TRBD2 (5 bases). CDR3 size: 15 residues. The germline V gene encodes CDR1 ENHRY and CDR2 SYGVKD. Between the trimmed V and J ends, which lost 2 bases and 1 base, there was a span of 8 bases.

This clone occurred once. This chain connects TRBV27 to TRBJ1-1, with 11 positions matching TRBD1. The CDR3 consists of 17 residues. The V segment lost 7 bases and the J segment 4 bases; nucleotides outside the gene matches: 14. Germline values: CDR1 MNHEY, CDR2 SMNVEV (reference sequence). The CDR3 nucleotides are TGTGCCAGCAACACCCGGACAGGGGGCGCGAGGGGCACTGAAGCTTTCTTT. Its protein product is CASNTRTGGARGTEAFF.

This clone was counted only a few times. The gene calls are TRBV18 and TRBJ2-7; 9 nucleotides match TRBD1. V gave up 4 bases and J gave up 4 bases; unmatched junction bases: 11. The CDR3 length is 16 residues. Germline-derived CDR1 and CDR2 are KGHSH and LQKENI. As DNA, the CDR3 is TGTGCCAGCTCACAAGGAACCGGGACAGGGTTGTACGAGCAGTACTTC. It specifies CASSQGTGTGLYEQYF.

The chain combines TRBV18 with TRBJ2-7, with D possibly being TRBD1 (5 bases). The CDR3 is made up of 14 amino acids. Germline values: CDR1 KGHSH, CDR2 LQKENI. V shed 3 bases and J shed 3 bases, with 12 bases lying between them. This CDR3 is CASSPNSQGYEQYF. The CDR3 DNA sequence: TGTGCCAGCTCACCTAACTCTCAGGGCTACGAGCAGTACTTC.

This rearrangement joins TRBV7-3 to TRBJ2-5; 9 nucleotides align to TRBD2. This CDR3 is built from 16 residues. The trim removed 4 bases at V and 4 bases at J, leaving 10 bases unmatched. Germline CDR1 is SGHTA and CDR2 is FQGTGA. The DNA of the CDR3 is TGTGCCAGCAGCTCGGTCACGCGGGGGGGCCGAGAGACCCAGTACTTC. Protein sequence: CASSSVTRGGRETQYF.

The V call is TRBV5-1, the J call TRBJ2-1; TRBD2 matches 8 bases. The CDR3 runs to 13 residues. Germline assignment: CDR1 SGHRS and CDR2 YFSETQ. V shed 5 bases and J 6 bases; nucleotides not matched to a gene: 4. The CDR3 DNA follows: TGCGCCAGCAGTTACCGGGGGGGCAATGAGCAGTTCTTC. This gives the protein CASSYRGGNEQFF.

The genes are TRBV5-1 and TRBJ2-7, with a tentative D call TRBD1 (6 bases). Per the germline V gene, CDR1 is SGHRS and CDR2 is YFSETQ. The CDR3 sequence is 15 residues long. Trimming cost V 1 base and J 0 bases, with 11 bases left between them. For the CDR3, the DNA is TGCGCCAGCAGCTTGAACGGGGACACCTCCTACGAGCAGTACTTC. This gives the protein CASSLNGDTSYEQYF.

V gene TRBV6-6 combines with J gene TRBJ1-5; the D is unclear. CDR3 size: 15 residues. Germline CDR1 and CDR2: MNHNY and SVGAGI (reference sequence). The V gene lost 2 bases and the J gene lost 6 bases, with 14 bases spanning the gap. The chain's CDR3 is CASSYEGGSGQPQHF. As DNA, the CDR3 is TGTGCCAGCAGTTACGAAGGTGGGTCGGGTCAGCCCCAGCATTTT.

V gene TRBV6-5 combines with J gene TRBJ2-7; D possibly corresponds to TRBD2 (6 bases). CDR1 MNHEY and CDR2 SVGAGI come from the germline V gene. V was shortened by 4 bases and J by 1 base, with 17 bases between the two germline ends. This CDR3 has 16 amino acids. The CDR3 bases are TGTGCCAGCAGTTTACGTCTGGGGGGTAGTTCCTACGAGCAGTACTTC. Protein sequence: CASSLRLGGSSYEQYF.

J is TRBJ2-1 and V is TRBV7-8; D not resolved. V gave up 0 bases and J gave up 0 bases, with 9 bases separating them. CDR3 length: 16 residues. Germline CDR1 and CDR2: SGHVS and FQNEAQ. This chain's CDR3 is CASSLAPRSSYNEQFF. CDR3 nucleotide sequence: TGTGCCAGCAGCTTAGCTCCGCGGAGCTCCTACAATGAGCAGTTCTTC.

The rearrangement links TRBV28 to TRBJ1-1; no firm D call. V lost 3 bases, J lost 1 base, and 6 bases lay in between. The germline V gene has CDR1 MDHEN and CDR2 SYDVKM. The CDR3 contains 13 residues. The CDR3 sequence: CASSFQKNTEAFF. The CDR3, as DNA: TGTGCCAGCAGTTTTCAGAAGAACACTGAAGCTTTCTTT.

V gene TRBV28 combines with J gene TRBJ1-1; TRBD1 matches 10 bases. V shed 8 bases and J 5 bases; nucleotides not matched to a gene: 11. Germline V gives CDR1 MDHEN, CDR2 SYDVKM. The CDR3 loop spans 15 amino acids. The CDR3 DNA follows: TGTGCCAGCGCAGACGCGGACAGGGGGTGGACTGAAGCTTTCTTT. Protein product: CASADADRGWTEAFF.

CDR3 in amino acids: CASSAEGVEDYGYTF. As DNA, the CDR3 is TGTGCCAGCAGTGCCGAGGGGGTAGAAGACTATGGCTACACCTTC. V is TRBV2 and J is TRBJ1-2, with a tentative D call TRBD1 (6 bases). Germline V gene lookup returns CDR1 SNHLY and CDR2 FYNNEI. The CDR3 extends over 15 amino acids. Deletions cut 4 bases from V and 3 bases from J, with 15 bases between.

The chain combines TRBV2 with TRBJ1-2; 7 bases agree with TRBD1. CDR1 is SNHLY and CDR2 is FYNNEI in the germline V gene. Unmatched junction bases numbered 4, after V lost 6 bases and J lost 0 bases. CDR3 size: 14 residues. The CDR3 DNA reads as TGTGCCAGCAGCCGGGACAGCTCTAACTATGGCTACACCTTC. It translates to CASSRDSSNYGYTF.

About this clone itself: Within the sample, other DNA sequences also encode this same CDR3. This chain links TRBV28 with TRBJ2-3; the match to TRBD2 covers 7 bases. CDR3 length: 15 residues. J was trimmed by 3 bases and V by 5 bases; bases with no gene match: 8. Germline V CDR1 and CDR2: MDHEN, SYDVKM. CDR3: CASSPGLVGTDTQYF. The CDR3 DNA follows: TGTGCCAGCAGTCCTGGACTAGTTGGGACAGATACGCAGTATTTT.

The chain uses TRBV5-1 and TRBJ1-2, with D unresolved. V was trimmed by 4 bases and J by 4 bases, leaving 14 bases between them. This CDR3 has 14 residues. Germline V gene lookup returns CDR1 SGHRS and CDR2 YFSETQ. This chain's CDR3 is CASSVRGGGYGYTF. The CDR3 bases are TGCGCCAGCAGCGTACGAGGTGGAGGCTATGGCTACACCTTC.

The V gene is TRBV10-3, the J gene TRBJ2-1; perhaps TRBD2 as D (6 bases). This CDR3 region has 15 residues. Trimming took off 0 bases at V and 5 bases at J, with 11 bases between the two ends. Germline lookup yields CDR1 ENHRY and CDR2 SYGVKD. The CDR3 protein is CAISESSRGNNEQFF. CDR3 in DNA: TGTGCCATCAGTGAGTCGAGCCGGGGGAACAATGAGCAGTTCTTC.

The V and J genes are TRBV6-1 and TRBJ2-5; maybe TRBD2 (6 bases). The DNA end is a closer match to TRBJ2-7, so the J assignment may be wrong. CDR3 length equals 16 residues. CDR1 and CDR2 (germline): MNHNS, SASEGT. CDR3 sequence reads: CASSERSGGASYEQYF. Written as DNA, the CDR3 is TGTGCCAGCAGTGAAAGGTCGGGCGGGGCGTCCTACGAGCAGTACTTC.

The V gene is TRBV19, the J gene TRBJ1-5, with D possibly being TRBD1 (5 bases). The CDR3 has 12 residues. The ends were cut back, 5 bases at V and 7 bases at J, with 9 bases in the middle. Per germline, CDR1 LNHDA and CDR2 SQIVND (reference sequence). The CDR3 region is CASSAGVQPQHF. CDR3 nucleotides: TGTGCCAGTAGTGCGGGGGTACAGCCCCAGCATTTT. The variable domain in full, with the rest retrieved from reference TRBV19 and TRBJ1-5, is DGGITQSPKYLFRKEGQNVTLSCEQNLNHDAMYWYRQDPGQGLRLIYYSQIVNDFQKGDIAEGYSVSREKKESFPLTVTSAQKNPTAFYLCASSAGVQPQHFGDGTRLSIL.

This rearrangement joins TRBV19 to TRBJ1-1; D is ambiguous. The V gene lost 1 base and the J gene lost 0 bases, with 3 bases spanning the gap. CDR1 and CDR2 from the germline V gene are LNHDA and SQIVND (reference sequence). This CDR3 region has 13 residues. The CDR3 sequence: CASSIAVNTEAFF. CDR3 DNA sequence: TGTGCCAGTAGTATAGCGGTGAACACTGAAGCTTTCTTT.

This chain connects TRBV6-4 to TRBJ1-1; D possibly corresponds to TRBD1 (5 bases). The CDR3 covers 15 residues. The V end was cut by 4 bases, the J end by 2 bases, with 14 bases between. Looked up from germline, CDR1 is MRHNA and CDR2 is SNTAGT. As DNA, the CDR3 is TGTGCCAGCAGTGTAGACAGCAATATAAACACTGAAGCTTTCTTT. Its protein is CASSVDSNINTEAFF.

V gene TRBV29-1 combines with J gene TRBJ2-3; D is unresolved. The CDR3 runs to 12 residues. V lost 5 bases and J lost 2, with 8 bases in between. In germline, CDR1 is SQVTM, CDR2 ANQGSEA. CDR3 loop: CSVRRLTDTQYF. Here the CDR3 DNA reads TGCAGCGTTAGGCGACTCACAGATACGCAGTATTTT.

CDR3 loop: CASSVVTARYGYTF. The DNA of the CDR3 is TGTGCCAGCAGCGTAGTGACAGCCCGCTATGGCTACACCTTC. The gene calls are TRBV9 and TRBJ1-2, with D maybe TRBD1 (5 bases). Per germline, CDR1 SGDLS and CDR2 YYNGEE. The CDR3 extends over 14 amino acids. Trimming shortened V by 0 bases and J by 4 bases, and 10 bases separated the two germline ends.

In this sample, this clone turned up a few times. This chain joins TRBV5-4 and TRBJ1-2; 7 bases are shared with TRBD1. The V and J ends lost 5 bases and 6 bases, in that order; junction bases with no gene match: 4. This CDR3 contains 12 residues. Germline V gene lookup returns CDR1 SGHNT and CDR2 YYREEE (reference sequence). CDR3 protein: CASSWTGNGYTF. The CDR3 nucleotides are TGTGCCAGCAGTTGGACAGGCAATGGCTACACCTTC.